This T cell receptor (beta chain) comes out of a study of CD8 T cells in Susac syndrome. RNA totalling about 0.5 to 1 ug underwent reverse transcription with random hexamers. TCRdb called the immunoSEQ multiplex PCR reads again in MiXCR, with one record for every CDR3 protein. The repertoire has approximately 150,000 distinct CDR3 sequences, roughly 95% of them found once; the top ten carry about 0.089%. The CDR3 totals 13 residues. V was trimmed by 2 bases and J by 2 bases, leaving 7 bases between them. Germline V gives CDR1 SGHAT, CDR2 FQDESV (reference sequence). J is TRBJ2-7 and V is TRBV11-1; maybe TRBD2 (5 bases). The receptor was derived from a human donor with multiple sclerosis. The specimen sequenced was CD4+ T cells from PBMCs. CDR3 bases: TGTGCCAGCAGCTTACCACTAGCCTACGAGCAGTACTTC. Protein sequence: CASSLPLAYEQYF.